These 30 T cell receptor beta chains were all obtained from the same sample, sequenced in a study of blood T cell repertoires in COVID-19. Clones were read by immunoSEQ multiplex PCR, and TCRdb kept only the in-frame ones, dropping some. The sample lists roughly 68,000 clones, roughly nine tenths occurring once. Sequencing was carried out using peripheral blood. These receptors were collected from a man aged 35-49 years with COVID-19, enrolled during active disease.

CDR3 in DNA: TGTGCCAGCAGCACGGACACCCTTAATTCACCCCTCCACTTT. This codes for CASSTDTLNSPLHF. The chain employs TRBV7-9 and TRBJ1-6, with D maybe TRBD1 (5 bases). Trimming took 5 bases from V and 6 from J, leaving 11 bases between them. Germline V gene sequence: CDR1 SEHNR, CDR2 FQNEAQ (reference sequence). This CDR3 is built from 14 residues. Complete variable domain (other parts from reference TRBV7-9 and TRBJ1-6): DTGVSQNPRHKITKRGQNVTFRCDPISEHNRLYWYRQTLGQGPEFLTYFQNEAQLEKSRLLSDRFSAERPKGSFSTLEIQRTEQGDSAMYLCASSTDTLNSPLHFGNGTRLTVT.

This rearrangement joins TRBV21-1 to TRBJ2-5; the D call of TRBD2 is as the table states it, not checked on the DNA. TRBV21-1 is recorded as a pseudogene. This CDR3 is 17 amino acids long. The CDR3: CASSIVTSGGLGETQYF. Written as DNA, the CDR3 is TGTGCCAGCAGCATCGTGACTAGCGGGGGCCTAGGGGAGACCCAGTACTTC.

This sequence joins TRBV5-4 and TRBJ1-6; 9 positions match TRBD1. V was pared by 4 bases and J by 7 bases, with 3 bases of the junction left unmatched. Per germline, CDR1 SGHNT and CDR2 YYREEE (reference sequence). The CDR3 sequence is 14 residues long. The CDR3 DNA sequence: TGTGCCAGCAGCCTGACAGGGGGAAATTCACCCCTCCACTTT. It encodes CASSLTGGNSPLHF.

V is TRBV5-1 and J is TRBJ2-2, with a tentative D call TRBD2 (5 bases). CDR1 SGHRS and CDR2 YFSETQ come from the germline V gene. The V gene lost 1 base and the J gene lost 5 bases, with 12 bases spanning the gap. There are 15 residues in the CDR3. CDR3 region: CASSLTSLRTGELFF. As DNA, the CDR3 is TGCGCCAGCAGCTTGACTAGTTTGAGAACCGGGGAGCTGTTTTTT.

This chain links TRBV10-2 with TRBJ2-1; 8 nucleotides line up with TRBD2. With V trimmed by 4 bases and J by 7 bases, 9 bases remained unmatched. The CDR3 runs to 15 residues. In germline, CDR1 is WSHSY, CDR2 SAAADI. CDR3 nucleotides: TGCGCCAGCAGTGGGGGCGGGGGGCCTTTGAATGAGCAGTTCTTC. Its protein product is CASSGGGGPLNEQFF.

This chain links TRBV28 with TRBJ1-2; no definite D call. Trimming took off 11 bases at V and 1 base at J, with 17 bases between the two ends. This CDR3 is 14 amino acids long. Germline V gene sequence: CDR1 MDHEN, CDR2 SYDVKM. Here the CDR3 reads CAFKAYHHNYGYTF. The CDR3 DNA reads as TGTGCCTTTAAAGCGTATCACCATAACTATGGCTACACCTTC.

J is TRBJ2-3 and V is TRBV2; 11 nucleotides match TRBD2. This CDR3 spans 14 amino acids. Looked up from germline, CDR1 is SNHLY and CDR2 is FYNNEI. J was trimmed by 4 bases and V by 7 bases; bases with no gene match: 4. The CDR3 sequence is CASNPGLAADTQYF. In DNA, the CDR3 is TGTGCCAGCAACCCGGGACTAGCGGCAGATACGCAGTATTTT.

The chain combines TRBV5-1 with TRBJ2-7; TRBD2 might be the D (5 bases). Per germline, CDR1 SGHRS and CDR2 YFSETQ. V lost 2 bases and J lost 3, with 9 bases in between. The CDR3 covers 13 residues. The DNA for the CDR3 is TGCGCCAGCAGCTTCCACGAGGGCTACGAGCAGTACTTC. This gives the protein CASSFHEGYEQYF.

This clone was found once. This chain joins TRBV10-3 and TRBJ2-3; 7 bases are a match to TRBD2. Looked up from germline, CDR1 is ENHRY and CDR2 is SYGVKD. This CDR3 region has 15 residues. J lost 0 bases, V lost 5 bases, and 5 bases had no gene match. The CDR3 is CAISISSGSTDTQYF. DNA for the CDR3: TGTGCCATCAGTATATCTAGCGGAAGCACAGATACGCAGTATTTT.

The V gene is TRBV6-5, the J gene TRBJ2-3; TRBD2 aligns across 12 bases. Germline trimming cut 7 bases from V and 2 bases from J; bases unmatched to any gene: 4. The CDR3 is 15 residues long. The germline V gene has CDR1 MNHEY and CDR2 SVGAGI. This CDR3 reads CASIGLAGFTDTQYF. The CDR3 bases are TGTGCCAGCATCGGACTAGCGGGGTTCACAGATACGCAGTATTTT.

This clone was counted once. The chain links TRBV6-5 to TRBJ1-2, with TRBD1 identical over 10 bases. CDR3 length: 15 amino acids. Germline CDR1 MNHEY, CDR2 SVGAGI. J was trimmed by 7 bases and V by 4 bases; bases with no gene match: 9. The CDR3 region is CASSSDTTGGGGYTF. The CDR3 DNA follows: TGTGCCAGCAGTTCCGACACGACAGGGGGCGGTGGCTACACCTTC.

This sequence joins TRBV7-7 and TRBJ2-5, with D tentatively TRBD1 (5 bases). The germline V and J ends were trimmed by 1 base and 5 bases, with 11 bases remaining between them. The CDR3 totals 14 residues. CDR1 and CDR2 (germline): SSHAT, FNYEAQ (reference sequence). This chain's CDR3 is CASSLGGFRETQYF. The CDR3 coding sequence is TGTGCCAGCAGCTTAGGGGGCTTTCGGGAGACCCAGTACTTC.

In DNA form, the CDR3 reads TGTGCCAGCAGTTTCTCGGGACAGGGTGAGCAGTTCTTC. Protein: CASSFSGQGEQFF. The V call is TRBV27, the J call TRBJ2-1; TRBD1 aligns across 9 bases. V shed 3 bases, J shed 9 bases, and the junction held 3 bases outside the gene matches. Germline-derived CDR1 and CDR2 are MNHEY and SMNVEV (reference sequence). This CDR3 is 13 amino acids long.

This chain links TRBV7-9 with TRBJ2-2; 7 bases are shared with TRBD2. There are 16 residues in the CDR3. Germline V gives CDR1 SEHNR, CDR2 FQNEAQ (reference sequence). V lost 5 bases, J lost 0 bases, and 6 bases stayed unmatched. The CDR3 region is CASSNLAVTNTGELFF. CDR3 bases: TGTGCCAGCAGCAACCTAGCGGTGACGAACACCGGGGAGCTGTTTTTT.

This chain uses TRBV2 with TRBJ2-7; TRBD2 might be the D (5 bases). V gave up 4 bases and J gave up 6 bases, with 10 bases separating them. Per germline, CDR1 SNHLY and CDR2 FYNNEI. The CDR3 covers 12 residues. This chain's CDR3 is CASSGTGSEQYF. The CDR3 nucleotides read TGTGCCAGCAGTGGTACGGGATCCGAGCAGTACTTC.

The CDR3 here is CASSLSPGTSGGGTDTQYF. The CDR3 nucleotides read TGTGCCAGCAGCTTATCCCCCGGGACTAGCGGGGGTGGTACAGATACGCAGTATTTT. V is TRBV7-9 and J is TRBJ2-3; 14 bases match TRBD2. This CDR3 has 19 amino acids. Germline V gives CDR1 SEHNR, CDR2 FQNEAQ (reference sequence). The trim removed 2 bases at V and 3 bases at J, leaving 10 bases unmatched.

This sequence joins TRBV6-5 and TRBJ2-3; perhaps TRBD2 as D (5 bases). CDR3 length: 15 residues. Germline CDR1 MNHEY, CDR2 SVGAGI. V lost 6 bases to trimming and J lost 10 bases, with 23 bases between them. The CDR3 is CASRSDGIHGVAQYF. The CDR3 DNA follows: TGTGCCAGCAGATCCGACGGGATCCACGGGGTTGCGCAGTATTTT.

V usage is TRBV5-4 and J usage is TRBJ2-3, with TRBD2 identical over 8 bases. Germline lookup yields CDR1 SGHNT and CDR2 YYREEE (reference sequence). There are 13 residues in the CDR3. The junction had 2 bases not matched to a gene; V was cut back by 5 bases and J by 3 bases. The CDR3 coding sequence is TGTGCCAGCAGAGCTAGCGGGACAGATACGCAGTATTTT. Translated: CASRASGTDTQYF.

The chain uses TRBV3-1 (or the pseudogene TRBV3-2) and TRBJ2-5, with 7 bases fitting TRBD1. CDR1 is LGHDT, CDR2 YNNKEL, per germline (reference sequence). V shed 4 bases, J shed 1 base, and the junction held 6 bases outside the gene matches. The CDR3 has 15 residues. For the CDR3, the DNA is TGTGCCAGCAGCCCGATAGGGGGCTCCCAAGAGACCCAGTACTTC. Amino acid sequence: CASSPIGGSQETQYF.

V is TRBV19 and J is TRBJ1-6; 8 nucleotides align to TRBD1. This CDR3 contains 15 residues. J gave up 5 bases and V 4 bases, and 4 bases lay outside the gene matches. CDR1 and CDR2 from the germline V gene are LNHDA and SQIVND (reference sequence). The CDR3 DNA follows: TGTGCCAGTAGTAGACAGGGGACCAATAATTCACCCCTCCACTTT. Translation: CASSRQGTNNSPLHF.

The chain is built from TRBV27 and TRBJ2-3; 7 bases are a match to TRBD2. The trim removed 7 bases at V and 6 bases at J, leaving 7 bases unmatched. The CDR3 runs to 13 residues. CDR1 is MNHEY, CDR2 SMNVEV, per germline (reference sequence). CDR3 sequence: CASTTGGMDTQYF. CDR3 DNA sequence: TGTGCCAGCACCACGGGGGGTATGGATACGCAGTATTTT.

This chain connects TRBV27 to TRBJ1-1; no clear D. Per the germline V gene, CDR1 is MNHEY and CDR2 is SMNVEV (reference sequence). The CDR3 length is 12 residues. V dropped 8 bases and J dropped 4 bases, with 11 bases sitting between them. The CDR3 nucleotides read TGTGCCAGCGGCCATGAGGGCACTGAAGCTTTCTTT. It translates to CASGHEGTEAFF.

This rearrangement joins TRBV9 to TRBJ2-3; 11 bases agree with TRBD2. The ends lost 0 bases at V and 2 bases at J; junction bases unmatched: 5. The length of the CDR3 is 17 residues. CDR1 and CDR2 (germline): SGDLS, YYNGEE. The CDR3 coding sequence is TGTGCCAGCAGCGTAGGTTGGGGACTAGCGGCCACAGATACGCAGTATTTT. This encodes CASSVGWGLAATDTQYF.

The rearrangement joins TRBV25-1 to TRBJ2-5; 7 nucleotides agree with TRBD1. Germline lookup yields CDR1 MGHDK and CDR2 SYGVNS. The CDR3 covers 14 residues. The ends lost 10 bases at V and 4 bases at J; junction bases unmatched: 12. For the CDR3, the DNA is TGTGCCACCCAGGACAGGCCAAGGGGAGAGACCCAGTACTTC. Translation gives CATQDRPRGETQYF.

The rearrangement uses TRBV7-4 and TRBJ2-3; 9 nucleotides line up with TRBD1. Germline V CDR1 and CDR2: SGHVT, SQSDAQ. The junction had 12 bases not matched to a gene; V was cut back by 3 bases and J by 5 bases. CDR3 length: 17 residues. DNA for the CDR3: TGTGCCAGCAGCTTGCATGTCCGGGACAGGGCGATAGATACGCAGTATTTT. Protein: CASSLHVRDRAIDTQYF.

This clone was seen only once. CDR3 sequence reads: CASSPGTGGVQPQHF. DNA of the CDR3: TGTGCCAGCTCACCAGGGACAGGGGGTGTTCAGCCCCAGCATTTT. The chain employs TRBV18 and TRBJ1-5, with TRBD1 matching 11 bases. The CDR3 is 15 residues long. Unmatched junction bases numbered 3, after V lost 2 bases and J lost 6 bases. CDR1 KGHSH and CDR2 LQKENI come from the germline V gene.

This chain joins TRBV5-1 and TRBJ1-1; D not resolved. Germline assignment: CDR1 SGHRS and CDR2 YFSETQ. This CDR3 has 13 residues. The V end was cut by 6 bases, the J end by 3 bases, with 12 bases between. DNA for the CDR3: TGCGCCAGCAAAAACGGAGCGGACACTGAAGCTTTCTTT. Protein: CASKNGADTEAFF.

The V gene is TRBV18, the J gene TRBJ1-1; TRBD1 matches at 9 bases. V gave up 6 bases and J gave up 3 bases; unmatched junction bases: 11. Per the germline V gene, CDR1 is KGHSH and CDR2 is LQKENI. This CDR3 region has 16 residues. Written as DNA, the CDR3 is TGTGCCAGCTCCTGGGACAGGGACGATATCCACACTGAAGCTTTCTTT. Its protein product is CASSWDRDDIHTEAFF.

This sequence joins TRBV19 and TRBJ2-7; D perhaps matches TRBD1 (6 bases). There are 13 residues in the CDR3. The germline V and J ends were trimmed by 4 bases and 3 bases, with 10 bases remaining between them. Germline V gene sequence: CDR1 LNHDA, CDR2 SQIVND (reference sequence). CDR3 in DNA: TGTGCCAGTAGTACCGACAGGTTCTACGAGCAGTACTTC. It yields the protein CASSTDRFYEQYF.

The rearrangement uses TRBV13 and TRBJ1-1; no definite D call. The CDR3 totals 16 residues. V dropped 1 base and J dropped 2 bases, with 14 bases sitting between them. Per the germline V gene, CDR1 is PRHDT and CDR2 is FYEKMQ (reference sequence). The CDR3 bases are TGTGCCAGCAGCTTAGCACTTGCAGGAACCAACACTGAAGCTTTCTTT. Encoded protein: CASSLALAGTNTEAFF.